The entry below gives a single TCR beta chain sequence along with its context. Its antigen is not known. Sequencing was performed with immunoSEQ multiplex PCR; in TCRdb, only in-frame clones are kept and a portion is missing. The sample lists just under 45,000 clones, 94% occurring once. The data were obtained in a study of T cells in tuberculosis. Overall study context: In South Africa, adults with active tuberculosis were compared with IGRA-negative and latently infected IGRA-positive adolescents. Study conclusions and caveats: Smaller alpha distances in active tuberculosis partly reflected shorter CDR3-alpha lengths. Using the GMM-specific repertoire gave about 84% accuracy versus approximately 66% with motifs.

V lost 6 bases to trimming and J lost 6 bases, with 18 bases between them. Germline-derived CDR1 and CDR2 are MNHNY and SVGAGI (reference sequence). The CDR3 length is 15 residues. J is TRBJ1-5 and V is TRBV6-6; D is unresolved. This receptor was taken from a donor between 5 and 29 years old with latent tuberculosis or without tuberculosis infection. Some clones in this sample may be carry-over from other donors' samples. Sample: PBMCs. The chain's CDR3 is CASSPSRWRGQPQHF. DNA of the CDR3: TGTGCCAGCAGCCCCTCGAGATGGAGAGGTCAGCCCCAGCATTTT.